This T cell receptor (beta chain) was recovered during a study of blood T cell repertoires in COVID-19. The V gene's germline CDR1 is SNHLY and CDR2 FYNNEI. V lost 5 bases, J lost 6 bases, and 1 base stayed unmatched. The CDR3 sequence is 13 residues long. Per the study methods: Quantification of nucleated cells was approximated via reference gene primer amplification. The repertoire was sequenced with immunoSEQ multiplex PCR; TCRdb's copy has only in-frame clones and lacks some. The V and J calls and clone size come from that table; D and trimming were worked out from the DNA. The repertoire holds about 170,000 clones, with around 83% as singletons. Membership in each cohort depended on participant-reported clinical history.

The sequenced material came from PBMCs or T cells enriched from blood (not recorded which). The source of this sequence is a woman aged 45 to 65 in a cohort exposed to, infected with or recovered from COVID-19 (not recorded which). V usage is TRBV2 and J usage is TRBJ1-4; 9 nucleotides align to TRBD1. The CDR3 DNA reads as TGTGCCAGCAGTAGGGACAGGGATGAAAAACTGTTTTTT. As protein: CASSRDRDEKLFF.